These 12 T cell receptor beta chains share one sample of origin, sequenced in a study of T-cell reconstitution after alpha-beta-depleted transplantation in children. The authors prepared the TCRbeta library with unique molecular identifiers. MiXCR was run by TCRdb on the PCR reads, yielding one entry per CDR3 protein. The data contain hundreds of thousands of distinct CDR3 sequences, around 10% of them singletons. Sequences were derived from PBMCs, sampled before TCRalphabeta/CD19-depleted stem cell transplant. The source is a boy under two years old with acute myeloid leukemia, due to receive a stem cell transplant.

This clonotype was observed many times. The rearrangement links TRBV29-1 to TRBJ2-4, with 10 positions matching TRBD2. V lost 4 bases and J lost 4; bases outside the gene matches: 4. The CDR3 sequence is 14 residues long. Germline CDR1 reads SQVTM; CDR2 reads ANQGSEA. The CDR3 bases are TGCAGCGTTGGGGCTAGCGGGAGAAAAAACATTCAGTACTTC. Protein: CSVGASGRKNIQYF.

This clonotype was recorded many times. The CDR3: CASSYDRGGNTIYF. The CDR3 DNA is TGTGCCAGCAGTTATGACAGGGGTGGAAACACCATATATTTT. This rearrangement joins TRBV6-5 to TRBJ1-3, with TRBD1 matching 8 bases. Germline CDR1 MNHEY, CDR2 SVGAGI. CDR3 length: 14 amino acids. V shed 3 bases and J 3 bases; nucleotides not matched to a gene: 1.

At least ten counts were recorded for this clonotype. The chain uses TRBV12-3 or TRBV12-4 and TRBJ1-5; D is perhaps TRBD1 (5 bases). The CDR3 is 16 amino acids. V dropped 6 bases and J dropped 1 base, with 16 bases sitting between them. In nucleotides, the CDR3 is TGTGCCAGCAGCCAACGAACAGGTTTCAGCAATCAGCCCCAGCATTTT. Protein product: CASSQRTGFSNQPQHF.

The J gene is TRBJ1-6, the V gene TRBV5-4, with 11 bases fitting TRBD1. The CDR3 is 15 residues long. V shed 5 bases and J 2 bases; nucleotides not matched to a gene: 0. In germline, CDR1 is SGHNT, CDR2 YYREEE (reference sequence). The CDR3 here is CASRGQGAYNSPLHF. In DNA form, the CDR3 reads TGTGCCAGCAGGGGACAGGGGGCCTATAATTCACCCCTCCACTTT. The full variable domain, with the rest looked up from reference TRBV5-4 and TRBJ1-6, is ETGVTQSPTHLIKTRGQQVTLRCSSQSGHNTVSWYQQALGQGPQFIFQYYREEENGRGNFPPRFSGLQFPNYSSELNVNALELDDSALYLCASRGQGAYNSPLHFGNGTRLTVT.

This clonotype was counted ten times or more. The V gene is TRBV2, the J gene TRBJ1-1; possible D gene TRBD1, 5 bases. CDR3 length: 14 residues. Germline lookup yields CDR1 SNHLY and CDR2 FYNNEI. The V end was cut by 7 bases, the J end by 3 bases, with 15 bases between. The CDR3 bases are TGTGCCAGCACTCTCGACCGGGGGGACACTGAAGCTTTCTTT. As protein: CASTLDRGDTEAFF.

This clonotype has only a few counts. The chain recombines TRBV7-9 with TRBJ2-7; no clear D gene. V shed 1 base and J shed 3 bases, with 10 bases lying between them. The CDR3 sequence is 14 residues long. Germline-derived CDR1 and CDR2 are SEHNR and FQNEAQ (reference sequence). CDR3 sequence: CASSLGTRIYEQYF. CDR3 sequence (DNA): TGTGCCAGCAGCTTAGGGACCCGGATCTACGAGCAGTACTTC.

This clonotype was counted between two and nine times. The rearrangement uses TRBV12-3 or TRBV12-4 and TRBJ2-5; 8 bases align to TRBD2. The CDR3 runs to 15 residues. J was trimmed by 4 bases and V by 1 base; bases with no gene match: 5. CDR3 region: CASSLVGGASETQYF. The CDR3 bases are TGTGCCAGCAGTTTAGTCGGGGGGGCCTCAGAGACCCAGTACTTC.

This chain connects TRBV5-1 to TRBJ2-5; D is uncertain. Germline CDR1 reads SGHRS; CDR2 reads YFSETQ. V was trimmed by 0 bases and J by 6 bases, leaving 9 bases between them. The CDR3 contains 13 residues. The CDR3 loop reads CASSLAVGQTQYF. The DNA for the CDR3 is TGCGCCAGCAGCTTGGCCGTTGGGCAGACCCAGTACTTC.

This clonotype was observed a few times. The chain has TRBV7-2 and TRBJ2-7, with D unresolved. The CDR3 extends over 13 amino acids. Trimming left V 3 bases short and J 4 bases short, with 10 bases between. The germline gives CDR1 SGHTA, CDR2 FQGNSA. The CDR3 loop is CASSFQGRYEQYF. DNA of the CDR3: TGTGCCAGCAGCTTTCAAGGAAGGTACGAGCAGTACTTC.

This clonotype has a count of ten or more. V gene TRBV12-3 or TRBV12-4 combines with J gene TRBJ1-5; 7 nucleotides match TRBD1. CDR3 length: 15 amino acids. After removal of 2 bases from V and 4 bases from J, the junction contained 5 bases not matched to a gene. The CDR3 DNA sequence: TGTGCCAGCAGTTTAAACAGGGGAGGTAATCAGCCCCAGCATTTT. Translating gives CASSLNRGGNQPQHF.

Ten or more counts support this clonotype. V gene TRBV11-2 combines with J gene TRBJ2-1, with 8 bases lining up with TRBD2. CDR3 length equals 15 residues. After removal of 3 bases from V and 4 bases from J, the junction contained 5 bases not matched to a gene. Germline V gene lookup returns CDR1 SGHAT and CDR2 FQNNGV. CDR3 protein: CASSFSGGTYNEQFF. Here the CDR3 DNA reads TGTGCCAGCAGCTTTTCGGGGGGGACTTACAATGAGCAGTTCTTC.

This clonotype was seen at least ten times. CDR3 in amino acids: CASSLVRGAGANVLTF. The DNA for the CDR3 is TGTGCCAGCAGCTTGGTACGGGGGGCTGGGGCCAACGTCCTGACTTTC. This chain connects TRBV5-8 to TRBJ2-6; 7 positions agree with TRBD2. Germline V gives CDR1 SGHTS, CDR2 YDEGEE. After removal of 0 bases from V and 2 bases from J, the junction contained 2 bases not matched to a gene. The CDR3 loop spans 16 amino acids.